The T cell receptor beta chain under discussion was sequenced for a study of cytomegalovirus exposure and HLA in healthy donors. Study-wide background: Out of 150 million to 200 million T cells, an earlier analysis found 117 million unique TCR beta sequences in total.

Remarks on this clone: What it binds is unknown.

Findings and caveats of the study: Earlier results showed most TCR beta V segments being productive about 87% or about 30% of the time. Altogether, 150 to 200 TCR beta chains were recorded as cytomegalovirus-associated. Later work found most CMV-associated TCR beta chains apparently HLA-restricted.

The CDR3 extends over 15 amino acids. Germline CDR1 SGHRS, CDR2 YFSETQ. The V and J ends lost 5 bases and 3 bases respectively, with 17 bases between them. The PCR used 60 Vbeta and 13 Jbeta primers. Produced via immunoSEQ multiplex PCR; TCRdb's table is partial and in-frame only. The repertoire has over 130,000 clones, 79% of them found once; the top ten carry around 6.3%. The V gene is TRBV5-1, the J gene TRBJ1-1; maybe TRBD1 (5 bases). The sequence came from a man in his fifties in good health and CMV-seropositive. Sequences were obtained from PBMCs. The CDR3 region has the DNA TGCGCCAGCAGGGTTACCCAGGGTACTTACACTGAAGCTTTCTTT. It codes for CASRVTQGTYTEAFF.